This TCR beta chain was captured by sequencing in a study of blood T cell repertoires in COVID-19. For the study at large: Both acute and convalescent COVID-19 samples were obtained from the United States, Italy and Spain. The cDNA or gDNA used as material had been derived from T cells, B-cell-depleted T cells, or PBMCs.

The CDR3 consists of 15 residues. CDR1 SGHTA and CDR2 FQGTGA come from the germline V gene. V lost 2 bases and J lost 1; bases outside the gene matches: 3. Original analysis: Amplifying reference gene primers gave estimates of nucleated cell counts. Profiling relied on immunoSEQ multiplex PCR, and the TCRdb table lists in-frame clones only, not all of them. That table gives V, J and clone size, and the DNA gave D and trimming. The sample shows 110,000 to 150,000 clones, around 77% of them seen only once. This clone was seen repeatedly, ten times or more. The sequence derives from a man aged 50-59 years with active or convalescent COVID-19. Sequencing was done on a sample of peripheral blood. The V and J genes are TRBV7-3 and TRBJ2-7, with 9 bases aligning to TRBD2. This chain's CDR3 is CASSLDAGGSYEQYF. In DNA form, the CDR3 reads TGTGCCAGCAGCTTAGACGCGGGAGGGTCCTACGAGCAGTACTTC.